The 9 T cell receptor beta chains reported below all come from one sample, sequenced in a study of CD8+ T cells in alopecia areata. RNA extraction and reverse transcription yielded cDNA as sequencing template. TCRdb keeps only in-frame clones here, not all; method: immunoSEQ multiplex PCR. Among 220,000 or so clones listed, about 60% were seen once. The sequenced sample was CD4+ T cells sorted from blood, obtained at week 0. Receptor source: a human donor with alopecia areata.

The chain employs TRBV9 and TRBJ2-3; 8 bases map to TRBD2. Germline values: CDR1 SGDLS, CDR2 YYNGEE. This CDR3 has 15 residues. The J segment lost 0 bases and the V segment lost 3 bases, leaving 3 bases of the junction unmatched. This chain's CDR3 is CASSAGTRSTDTQYF. The DNA of the CDR3 is TGTGCCAGCAGCGCCGGGACTAGAAGCACAGATACGCAGTATTTT.

The chain employs TRBV28 and TRBJ2-3, with TRBD1 matching over 7 bases. Germline loops: CDR1 MDHEN, CDR2 SYDVKM. The V and J ends lost 5 bases and 3 bases, in that order; junction bases with no gene match: 8. The length of the CDR3 is 15 residues. CDR3 nucleotide sequence: TGTGCCAGCAGTACGTTCCGGGACAGAACAGATACGCAGTATTTT. Translated: CASSTFRDRTDTQYF.

The chain is built from TRBV25-1 and TRBJ2-5, with 9 bases lining up with TRBD2. Germline V gene lookup returns CDR1 MGHDK and CDR2 SYGVNS. CDR3 length equals 15 residues. V gave up 4 bases and J gave up 5 bases; unmatched junction bases: 8. The CDR3 region is CASSVAAGGRETQYF. The CDR3 nucleotides read TGTGCCAGCAGTGTCGCTGCGGGAGGGCGTGAGACCCAGTACTTC.

The rearrangement links TRBV11-2 to TRBJ2-3, with TRBD2 matching 7 bases. V was pared by 5 bases and J by 0 bases, with 5 bases of the junction left unmatched. This CDR3 contains 15 residues. CDR1 and CDR2 (germline): SGHAT, FQNNGV. CDR3 sequence reads: CASSQSGASTDTQYF. As DNA, the CDR3 is TGTGCCAGCAGCCAGAGCGGGGCCAGCACAGATACGCAGTATTTT. Together with reference TRBV11-2 and TRBJ2-3, the CDR3 gives the full variable domain: EAGVAQSPRYKIIEKRQSVAFWCNPISGHATLYWYQQILGQGPKLLIQFQNNGVVDDSQLPKDRFSAERLKGVDSTLKIQPAKLEDSAVYLCASSQSGASTDTQYFGPGTRLTVL.

V and J are TRBV7-9 and TRBJ1-1, with TRBD1 identical over 7 bases. Germline V gene sequence: CDR1 SEHNR, CDR2 FQNEAQ (reference sequence). The CDR3 runs to 13 residues. The V segment lost 2 bases and the J segment 3 bases; nucleotides outside the gene matches: 0. The chain's CDR3 is CASSLQGDTEAFF. DNA of the CDR3: TGTGCCAGCAGCTTACAGGGGGACACTGAAGCTTTCTTT.

This chain joins TRBV4-1 and TRBJ1-5; maybe TRBD1 (6 bases). The V end was cut by 1 base, the J end by 4 bases, with 23 bases between. Germline V gives CDR1 MGHRA, CDR2 YSYEKL. The CDR3 is 19 residues long. Here the CDR3 reads CASSQGAAQGSIWNQPQHF. The CDR3 nucleotides read TGCGCCAGCAGCCAAGGAGCGGCACAGGGCAGTATATGGAATCAGCCCCAGCATTTT.

This chain connects TRBV4-2 to TRBJ2-1; 11 positions match TRBD2. This CDR3 comprises 17 residues. Germline CDR1 and CDR2: LGHNA and YNFKEQ. J gave up 10 bases and V 2 bases, and 13 bases lay outside the gene matches. CDR3: CASSQPDLAGGLDEQFF. In DNA, the CDR3 is TGTGCCAGCAGCCAACCCGACTTAGCGGGAGGGCTGGACGAGCAGTTCTTC.

There are many counts of this clone. The chain employs TRBV2 and TRBJ2-4; D unresolved. This CDR3 is built from 12 residues. The germline CDR1 and CDR2 sequences are SNHLY and FYNNEI. The V and J ends lost 1 base and 5 bases respectively, with 3 bases between them. DNA of the CDR3: TGTGCCAGCAGTGAAGGGGAAAACATTCAGTACTTC. Translated: CASSEGENIQYF.

The chain joins TRBV2 to TRBJ2-7; D may be TRBD2 (5 bases). Between the trimmed V and J ends, which lost 3 bases and 0 bases, there was a span of 12 bases. Germline V gene data show CDR1 as SNHLY and CDR2 as FYNNEI. The CDR3 extends over 15 amino acids. The CDR3 bases are TGTGCCAGCAGTGATGAGGGTTGGGTCTCCTACGAGCAGTACTTC. This encodes CASSDEGWVSYEQYF. Variable domain in full (rest from reference TRBV2 and TRBJ2-7): EPEVTQTPSHQVTQMGQEVILRCVPISNHLYFYWYRQILGQKVEFLVSFYNNEISEKSEIFDDQFSVERPDGSNFTLKIRSTKLEDSAMYFCASSDEGWVSYEQYFGPGTRLTVT.